This T cell receptor beta chain was captured in a study of blood T cell repertoires in COVID-19. The V gene lost 2 bases and the J gene lost 6 bases, with 14 bases spanning the gap. The CDR3 runs to 14 residues. In germline, CDR1 is SGHRS, CDR2 YFSETQ. As handled by the study authors: Reference gene primer amplification gave nucleated cell count estimates. Measured with immunoSEQ multiplex PCR; TCRdb has only the in-frame clones, and not every one. V, J and clone size are taken as reported in that table, and D and trimming were inferred from the DNA itself. The table lists a few hundred thousand clones, over 75% of them singletons.

The sequence was obtained from a man aged 45 to 65 with active or convalescent COVID-19. The chain links TRBV5-1 to TRBJ1-2; D remains unclear. The sample was peripheral blood. DNA of the CDR3: TGCGCCAGCAGCTTCGGTGGGCCAGCGGATGGCTACACCTTC. This sequence encodes CASSFGGPADGYTF. Drawing the rest from reference TRBV5-1 and TRBJ1-2, the complete variable domain is KAGVTQTPRYLIKTRGQQVTLSCSPISGHRSVSWYQQTPGQGLQFLFEYFSETQRNKGNFPGRFSGRQFSNSRSEMNVSTLELGDSALYLCASSFGGPADGYTFGSGTRLTVV.